This T cell receptor beta chain emerged from a study of CD8+ T cells in alopecia areata. TCR sequencing used cDNA made by reverse transcription of extracted RNA. Using immunoSEQ multiplex PCR, the repertoire was profiled, and TCRdb retains in-frame clones only, with some absent. Altogether 90,000 to 130,000 clones were found in the sample, and no singletons occur. This clone has more than one count but fewer than ten. Here the gene names and germline are mouse. The missing CDR3 end, 4 residues past where the read stops, is filled in from the germline J gene. The germline CDR1 and CDR2 sequences are FNHDT and SITEND (reference sequence). This CDR3 region has 15 residues.

The gene calls are TRBV19 and TRBJ2-7; 13 nucleotides match TRBD2. This clonotype was obtained from a C3H/HeJ mouse with alopecia areata. For this strain, the MHC haplotype corresponds to H2-k. The sequencing sample was made of lesional skin. The sequenced part of the CDR3 DNA is TGTGCCAGCAGTCTCCGGGACTGGGGGGGGTAT. It yields the protein CASSLRDWGGY. The full CDR3 protein is CASSLRDWGGYEQYF.